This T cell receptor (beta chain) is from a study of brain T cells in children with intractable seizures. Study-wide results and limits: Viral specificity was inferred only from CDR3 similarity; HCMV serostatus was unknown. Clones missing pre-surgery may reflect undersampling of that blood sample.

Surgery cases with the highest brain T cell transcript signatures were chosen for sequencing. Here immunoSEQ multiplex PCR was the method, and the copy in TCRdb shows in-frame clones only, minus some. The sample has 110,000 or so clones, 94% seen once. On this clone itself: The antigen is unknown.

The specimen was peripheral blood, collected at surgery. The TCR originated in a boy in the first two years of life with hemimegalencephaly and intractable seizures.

The CDR3 bases are TGTGCCAGCAGCCGGGACAGGGTGGCCGGGGAGCTGTTTTTT. This codes for CASSRDRVAGELFF. This chain joins TRBV5-4 and TRBJ2-2, with 9 positions matching TRBD1. CDR1 SGHNT and CDR2 YYREEE come from the germline V gene (reference sequence). Trimming took 4 bases from V and 6 from J; bases not matched to a gene: 4. The CDR3 is 14 residues long.